The 3 T cell receptor beta chains reported below all come from one sample, sequenced in a study of beta chain features in type 1 diabetes. TCRB transcripts that were expressed got sequenced, as all of the isolated RNA had been reverse transcribed. TCRdb's table, derived via immunoSEQ multiplex PCR, lists solely in-frame clones and lacks some. The sample has about 360,000 clones; roughly an eighth are singletons. The sample comprised naive CD4+ T cells from blood. These receptors originate from a young man in good health.

In its sample, this clone was seen a few times. This chain joins TRBV27 and TRBJ2-3; 7 bases are shared with TRBD2. V was clipped by 5 bases and J by 3 bases; unmatched bases: 5. Germline V gene sequence: CDR1 MNHEY, CDR2 SMNVEV (reference sequence). The CDR3 sequence is 14 residues long. The CDR3 bases are TGTGCCAGCAGTCAGCGGGAAAAAACAGATACGCAGTATTTT. It encodes CASSQREKTDTQYF.

The CDR3 protein is CASSKDRGGNQPQHF. The CDR3 DNA sequence: TGTGCCAGTAGTAAGGACAGGGGGGGCAATCAGCCCCAGCATTTT. The rearrangement uses TRBV19 and TRBJ1-5; TRBD1 agrees at 10 bases. V trimming: 4 bases; J trimming: 2 bases; junction bases outside the gene matches: 2. Germline-derived CDR1 and CDR2 are LNHDA and SQIVND (reference sequence). The length of the CDR3 is 15 residues.

This clone was recorded a few times. The J gene is TRBJ2-7, the V gene TRBV30; TRBD1 matches at 8 bases. Losses at the gene ends were 7 bases for V and 3 bases for J; bases not matched to a gene: 2. The CDR3 loop spans 11 amino acids. Germline V gene lookup returns CDR1 GTSNPN and CDR2 SVGIG (reference sequence). The CDR3 DNA is TGTGCCTCAGACAGGGGCTACGAGCAGTACTTC. This encodes CASDRGYEQYF.